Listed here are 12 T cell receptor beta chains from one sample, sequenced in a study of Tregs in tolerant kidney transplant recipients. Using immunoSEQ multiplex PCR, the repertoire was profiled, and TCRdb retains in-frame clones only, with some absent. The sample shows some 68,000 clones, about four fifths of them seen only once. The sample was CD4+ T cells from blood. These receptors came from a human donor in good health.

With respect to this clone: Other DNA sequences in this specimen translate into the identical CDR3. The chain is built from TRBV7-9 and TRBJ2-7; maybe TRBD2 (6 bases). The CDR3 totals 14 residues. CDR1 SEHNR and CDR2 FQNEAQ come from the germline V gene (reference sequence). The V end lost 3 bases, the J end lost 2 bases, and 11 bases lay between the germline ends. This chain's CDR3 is CASSLGGGAYEQYF. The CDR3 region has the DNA TGTGCCAGCAGCTTGGGTGGCGGGGCCTACGAGCAGTACTTC. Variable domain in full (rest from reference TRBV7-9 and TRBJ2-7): DTGVSQNPRHKITKRGQNVTFRCDPISEHNRLYWYRQTLGQGPEFLTYFQNEAQLEKSRLLSDRFSAERPKGSFSTLEIQRTEQGDSAMYLCASSLGGGAYEQYFGPGTRLTVT.

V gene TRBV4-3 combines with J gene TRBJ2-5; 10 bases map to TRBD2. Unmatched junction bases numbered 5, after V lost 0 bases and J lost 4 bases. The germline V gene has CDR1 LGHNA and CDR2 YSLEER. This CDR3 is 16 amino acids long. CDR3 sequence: CASSQETAGGPETQYF. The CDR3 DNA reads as TGCGCCAGCAGCCAAGAAACAGCGGGAGGGCCAGAGACCCAGTACTTC.

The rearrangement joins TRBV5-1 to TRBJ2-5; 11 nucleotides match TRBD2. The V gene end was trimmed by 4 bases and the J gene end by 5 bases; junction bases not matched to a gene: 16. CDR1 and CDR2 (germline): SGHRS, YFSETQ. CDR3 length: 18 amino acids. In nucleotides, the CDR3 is TGCGCCAGCAGCCCAATAGGGACTAGCGGAGACCCGGCGGAGACCCAGTACTTC. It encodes CASSPIGTSGDPAETQYF.

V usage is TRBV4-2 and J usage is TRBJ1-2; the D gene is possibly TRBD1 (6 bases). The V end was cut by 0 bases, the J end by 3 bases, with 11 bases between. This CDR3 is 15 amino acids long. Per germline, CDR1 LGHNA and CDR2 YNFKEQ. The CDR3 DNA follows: TGTGCCAGCAGCCAAGATCGGGGGGCGGACTATGGCTACACCTTC. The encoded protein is CASSQDRGADYGYTF.

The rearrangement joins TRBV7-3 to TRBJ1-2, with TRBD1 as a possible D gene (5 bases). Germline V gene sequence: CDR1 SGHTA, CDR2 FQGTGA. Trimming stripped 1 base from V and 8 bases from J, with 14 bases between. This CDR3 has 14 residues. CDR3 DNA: TGTGCCAGCAGCTTAAGGAGTAGGGGTGGGGGCTACACCTTC. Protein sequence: CASSLRSRGGGYTF.

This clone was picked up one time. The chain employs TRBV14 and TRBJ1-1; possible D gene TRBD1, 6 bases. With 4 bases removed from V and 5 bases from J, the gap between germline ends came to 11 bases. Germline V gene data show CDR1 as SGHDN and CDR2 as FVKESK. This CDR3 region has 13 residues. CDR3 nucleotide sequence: TGTGCCAGCAGCCTACAGGGTAGGACTGAAGCTTTCTTT. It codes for CASSLQGRTEAFF.

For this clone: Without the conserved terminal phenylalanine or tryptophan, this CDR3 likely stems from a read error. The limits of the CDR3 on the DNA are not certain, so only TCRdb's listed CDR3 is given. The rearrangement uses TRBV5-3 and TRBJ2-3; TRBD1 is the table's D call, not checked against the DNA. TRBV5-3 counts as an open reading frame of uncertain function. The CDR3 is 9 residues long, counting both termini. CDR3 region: CARSFRQGP.

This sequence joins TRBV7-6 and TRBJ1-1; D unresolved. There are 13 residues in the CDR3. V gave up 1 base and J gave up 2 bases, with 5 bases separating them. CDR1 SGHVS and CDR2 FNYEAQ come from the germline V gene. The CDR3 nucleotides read TGTGCCAGCAGCTTAGGCACAAACACTGAAGCTTTCTTT. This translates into CASSLGTNTEAFF.

The CDR3 sequence: CASSDRLVGTDTQYF. The CDR3 DNA reads TGTGCCAGCAGTGACAGGCTCGTGGGGACAGATACGCAGTATTTT. The chain combines TRBV2 with TRBJ2-3; D is unclear. Trimming removed 3 bases at V and 3 bases at J, with 13 bases between. Germline loops: CDR1 SNHLY, CDR2 FYNNEI. The CDR3 is 15 residues long.

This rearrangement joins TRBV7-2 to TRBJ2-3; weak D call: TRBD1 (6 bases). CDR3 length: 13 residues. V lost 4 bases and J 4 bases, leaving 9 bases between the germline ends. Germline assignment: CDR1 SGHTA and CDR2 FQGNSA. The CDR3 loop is CASSYRAADTQYF. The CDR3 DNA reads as TGTGCCAGCAGCTACAGGGCAGCAGATACGCAGTATTTT.

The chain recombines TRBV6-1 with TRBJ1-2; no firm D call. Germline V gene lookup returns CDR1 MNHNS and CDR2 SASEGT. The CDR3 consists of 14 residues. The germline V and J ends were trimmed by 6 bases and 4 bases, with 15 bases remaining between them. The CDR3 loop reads CASSPLWAAYGYTF. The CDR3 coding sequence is TGTGCCAGCAGCCCCCTCTGGGCGGCCTATGGCTACACCTTC.

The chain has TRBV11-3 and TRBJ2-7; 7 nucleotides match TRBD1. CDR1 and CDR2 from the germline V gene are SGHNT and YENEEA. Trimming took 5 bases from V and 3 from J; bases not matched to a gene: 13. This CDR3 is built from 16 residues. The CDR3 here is CASSRRGGYRGYEQYF. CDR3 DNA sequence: TGTGCCAGCAGCCGAAGAGGGGGCTATCGGGGCTACGAGCAGTACTTC.